These T cell receptor beta chains were read from a single sample in a study of technical replicates of blood from a few donors. Produced via immunoSEQ multiplex PCR; TCRdb's table is partial and in-frame only. The table lists 81,000 or so clones, about 96% of them singletons. The specimen was T cells isolated from PBMCs. The receptors were sampled from a human donor in good health. The CDR3 runs from the conserved cysteine through the conserved F or W. Fields, in order: V gene, D gene, clone size, J gene, CDR3 length, CDR3 DNA, CDR3 protein. A D gene is named only where the DNA matches it firmly. For some rows the clone size is stated as once, few or many, or as a class when expanded; others skip it.

v_gene: TRBV27; d_gene: TRBD1; abundance: -; j_gene: TRBJ1-2; len: 15; CDR3nt: TGTGCCAGCAGACTAGGACAGGGATTATGGTATGGCTACACCTTC; CDR3aa: CASRLGQGLWYGYTF
v_gene: TRBV4-1; d_gene: TRBD2; abundance: -; j_gene: TRBJ2-7; len: 16; CDR3nt: TGCGCCAGCAGCCAAGATCTTGCAGCGGGGGTCTACGAGCAGTACTTC; CDR3aa: CASSQDLAAGVYEQYF
v_gene: TRBV30; d_gene: -; abundance: -; j_gene: TRBJ2-3; len: 12; CDR3nt: TGTGCCTGGAGTGTTTGGCCAGATACGCAGTATTTT; CDR3aa: CAWSVWPDTQYF
v_gene: TRBV6-1; d_gene: TRBD1; abundance: -; j_gene: TRBJ1-4; len: 15; CDR3nt: TGTGCCAGCAGTGGAGGGGGGACAGGGAATGAAAAACTGTTTTTT; CDR3aa: CASSGGGTGNEKLFF
v_gene: TRBV10-2; d_gene: TRBD2; abundance: -; j_gene: TRBJ2-1; len: 13; CDR3nt: TGCGCCAGCGGGGGGACTAGCGCAAATGAGCAGTTCTTC; CDR3aa: CASGGTSANEQFF
v_gene: TRBV4-1; d_gene: -; abundance: -; j_gene: TRBJ2-7; len: 14; CDR3nt: TGCGCCAGCAGCCAAGGGCTCGCCCCCTACGAGCAGTACTTC; CDR3aa: CASSQGLAPYEQYF
v_gene: TRBV9; d_gene: -; abundance: -; j_gene: TRBJ1-5; len: 16; CDR3nt: TGTGCCAGCAGCCCCTCGAGGTTGGAATTAAATCAGCCCCAGCATTTT; CDR3aa: CASSPSRLELNQPQHF
v_gene: TRBV5-8; d_gene: TRBD1; abundance: -; j_gene: TRBJ1-5; len: 15; CDR3nt: TGTGCCAGCAGCTTGACAGGGGGCGAAAATCAGCCCCAGCATTTT; CDR3aa: CASSLTGGENQPQHF
v_gene: TRBV2; d_gene: -; abundance: -; j_gene: TRBJ2-1; len: 16; CDR3nt: TGTGCCAGCAGTGGGTCGGCGGGATACTCCTACAATGAGCAGTTCTTC; CDR3aa: CASSGSAGYSYNEQFF
v_gene: TRBV4-1; d_gene: TRBD1; abundance: -; j_gene: TRBJ2-7; len: 16; CDR3nt: TGCGCCAGCAGCCACCGGACAGGGTCAAGGTCCTACGAGCAGTACTTC; CDR3aa: CASSHRTGSRSYEQYF
v_gene: TRBV9; d_gene: -; abundance: -; j_gene: TRBJ1-1; len: 12; CDR3nt: TGTGCCAGCAGCTCGGTGAACACTGAAGCTTTCTTT; CDR3aa: CASSSVNTEAFF
v_gene: TRBV29-1; d_gene: -; abundance: -; j_gene: TRBJ2-3; len: 16; CDR3nt: TGCAGCGTTGAGGGGCTTCAAGGGGTCCGCACAGATACGCAGTATTTT; CDR3aa: CSVEGLQGVRTDTQYF
v_gene: TRBV7-9; d_gene: TRBD1; abundance: -; j_gene: TRBJ1-2; len: 16; CDR3nt: TGTGCCAGCAGCTTGTACGACAGGGAAGGGCTTGGTGGCTACACCTTC; CDR3aa: CASSLYDREGLGGYTF
v_gene: TRBV15; d_gene: -; abundance: -; j_gene: TRBJ2-1; len: 14; CDR3nt: TGTGCCACCCAGGGCGGGGGCAGGTACAATGAGCAGTTCTTC; CDR3aa: CATQGGGRYNEQFF
v_gene: TRBV5-4; d_gene: TRBD2; abundance: -; j_gene: TRBJ2-1; len: 15; CDR3nt: TGTGCCAGCAGCTCGACTAGCGGGGGGTACAATGAGCAGTTCTTC; CDR3aa: CASSSTSGGYNEQFF
v_gene: TRBV9; d_gene: -; abundance: -; j_gene: TRBJ2-6; len: 18; CDR3nt: TGTGCCAGCAGCCCCCGAGTAGCCTTCCTCTCTGGGGCCAACGTCCTGACTTTC; CDR3aa: CASSPRVAFLSGANVLTF
v_gene: TRBV4-1; d_gene: -; abundance: -; j_gene: TRBJ2-1; len: 17; CDR3nt: TGCGCCAGCAGCCAAGTTGGGCTAGGGGTCAACAATGATGAGCAGTTCTTC; CDR3aa: CASSQVGLGVNNDEQFF
v_gene: TRBV5-1; d_gene: -; abundance: -; j_gene: TRBJ1-1; len: 15; CDR3nt: TGCGCCAGCAGCCGTGCGACAGCCATGAACACTGAAGCTTTCTTT; CDR3aa: CASSRATAMNTEAFF
v_gene: TRBV15; d_gene: TRBD1; abundance: once; j_gene: TRBJ1-5; len: 16; CDR3nt: TGTGCCACCAGCAGAGTCCGGACAGGACTCGAGGGGCCCCAGCATTTT; CDR3aa: CATSRVRTGLEGPQHF
v_gene: TRBV10-2; d_gene: TRBD2; abundance: -; j_gene: TRBJ2-5; len: 13; CDR3nt: TGCGCCAGCACCCCAGGACTAGGGGAGACCCAGTACTTC; CDR3aa: CASTPGLGETQYF
v_gene: TRBV7-7; d_gene: TRBD2; abundance: -; j_gene: TRBJ2-1; len: 15; CDR3nt: TGTGCTAGCAGCTTAGCGATAGCGGGGGGGCAAGAGCAGTTCTTC; CDR3aa: CASSLAIAGGQEQFF
v_gene: TRBV11-2; d_gene: TRBD2; abundance: -; j_gene: TRBJ2-1; len: 16; CDR3nt: TGTGCCAGCAGCTTGTTAGGACTAGCGACCTACAATGAGCAGTTCTTC; CDR3aa: CASSLLGLATYNEQFF
v_gene: TRBV5-1; d_gene: TRBD2; abundance: -; j_gene: TRBJ2-7; len: 12; CDR3nt: TGCGCCAGCAGCTTTGGGGGGGACGAGCAGTACTTC; CDR3aa: CASSFGGDEQYF
v_gene: TRBV6-5; d_gene: TRBD1; abundance: -; j_gene: TRBJ2-7; len: 14; CDR3nt: TGTGCCAGCAGTTCGGGACAGACAAACTACGAGCAGTACTTC; CDR3aa: CASSSGQTNYEQYF
v_gene: TRBV29-1; d_gene: -; abundance: -; j_gene: TRBJ1-2; len: 14; CDR3nt: TGCAGCGTTGAGGTAGTCCAGGGGTTATATGGCTACACCTTC; CDR3aa: CSVEVVQGLYGYTF
v_gene: TRBV27; d_gene: TRBD1; abundance: -; j_gene: TRBJ1-1; len: 20; CDR3nt: TGTGCCAGCAGTTCCGATGGATCCGGGACAGGGGGAAAAGAGGGTACTGAAGCTTTCTTT; CDR3aa: CASSSDGSGTGGKEGTEAFF
v_gene: TRBV9; d_gene: -; abundance: -; j_gene: TRBJ1-2; len: 16; CDR3nt: TGTGCCAGCAGAAAATTCCAGCCAGGGGAGGGCTATGGCTACACCTTC; CDR3aa: CASRKFQPGEGYGYTF
v_gene: TRBV7-8; d_gene: TRBD1; abundance: -; j_gene: TRBJ2-5; len: 15; CDR3nt: TGTGCCAGCAGCTTAACCGGGACAGGGGCGGAGACCCAGTACTTC; CDR3aa: CASSLTGTGAETQYF
v_gene: TRBV28; d_gene: TRBD1; abundance: -; j_gene: TRBJ1-4; len: 14; CDR3nt: TGTGCCAGCAGTGGAACAGGGGCGGATGAAAAACTGTTTTTT; CDR3aa: CASSGTGADEKLFF
v_gene: TRBV6-5; d_gene: -; abundance: once; j_gene: TRBJ2-6; len: 15; CDR3nt: TGTGCCAGCAGCTACCTGGCTCTCGGGGCCAACGTCCTGACTTTC; CDR3aa: CASSYLALGANVLTF
v_gene: TRBV4-1; d_gene: TRBD2; abundance: -; j_gene: TRBJ2-7; len: 14; CDR3nt: TGCGCCAGCAGCCAAGTGGGGGGGGCCTACGAGCAGTACTTC; CDR3aa: CASSQVGGAYEQYF
v_gene: TRBV5-4; d_gene: TRBD1; abundance: -; j_gene: TRBJ1-3; len: 14; CDR3nt: TGTGCCAGCAGCGGGACAGCCTCTGGAAACACCATATATTTT; CDR3aa: CASSGTASGNTIYF
v_gene: TRBV2; d_gene: TRBD2; abundance: -; j_gene: TRBJ2-7; len: 16; CDR3nt: TGTGCCAGCAGCTCCCTGCCTAGCGGGATCCCCTACGAGCAGTACTTC; CDR3aa: CASSSLPSGIPYEQYF
v_gene: TRBV18; d_gene: TRBD1; abundance: -; j_gene: TRBJ2-1; len: 12; CDR3nt: TGTGCCAGCTCAAGGACAGGCAATGAGCAGTTCTTC; CDR3aa: CASSRTGNEQFF
v_gene: TRBV10-1; d_gene: TRBD2; abundance: -; j_gene: TRBJ2-1; len: 13; CDR3nt: TGCGCCAGCAGGCCTAGCGGGGGTCATGAGCAGTTCTTC; CDR3aa: CASRPSGGHEQFF
v_gene: TRBV5-1; d_gene: TRBD1; abundance: -; j_gene: TRBJ2-5; len: 15; CDR3nt: TGCGCCACTAATCAGTGGGGACAGGGACAAGAGACCCAGTACTTC; CDR3aa: CATNQWGQGQETQYF
v_gene: TRBV5-8; d_gene: -; abundance: -; j_gene: TRBJ1-4; len: 14; CDR3nt: TGTGCCAGCAGCTTGGGGGCGTGGGATGAAAAACTGTTTTTT; CDR3aa: CASSLGAWDEKLFF
v_gene: TRBV7-6; d_gene: TRBD2; abundance: -; j_gene: TRBJ2-1; len: 17; CDR3nt: TGTGCCAGCAGCCCCCGGACTAGCGGGAGAAACTACAATGAGCAGTTCTTC; CDR3aa: CASSPRTSGRNYNEQFF
v_gene: TRBV18; d_gene: -; abundance: -; j_gene: TRBJ2-2; len: 17; CDR3nt: TGTGCCAGCTCACCATCCGCCCCGTCAGCGAACACCGGGGAGCTGTTTTTT; CDR3aa: CASSPSAPSANTGELFF
v_gene: TRBV9; d_gene: -; abundance: -; j_gene: TRBJ1-3; len: 15; CDR3nt: TGTGCCAGCAGCGTCGGACAGCTAACTGGAAACACCATATATTTT; CDR3aa: CASSVGQLTGNTIYF
v_gene: TRBV7-9; d_gene: -; abundance: -; j_gene: TRBJ2-2; len: 16; CDR3nt: TGTGCCAGCAGCCATCGACTACAACCCTCTGCCGGGGAGCTGTTTTTT; CDR3aa: CASSHRLQPSAGELFF
v_gene: TRBV5-6; d_gene: -; abundance: -; j_gene: TRBJ2-1; len: 16; CDR3nt: TGTGCCAGCAGCTTGGGACTCCGGTGGACCTACAATGAGCAGTTCTTC; CDR3aa: CASSLGLRWTYNEQFF
v_gene: TRBV5-1; d_gene: -; abundance: -; j_gene: TRBJ2-7; len: 14; CDR3nt: TGCGCCAGCAGCTTGGCCCTGGAGGATTACGAGCAGTACTTC; CDR3aa: CASSLALEDYEQYF
v_gene: TRBV4-2; d_gene: TRBD1; abundance: -; j_gene: TRBJ1-2; len: 14; CDR3nt: TGTGCCAGCAGCCAAGATCCAGGGGGGTATGGCTACACCTTC; CDR3aa: CASSQDPGGYGYTF
v_gene: TRBV30; d_gene: -; abundance: -; j_gene: TRBJ1-3; len: 11; CDR3nt: TGTGCCTCAAGGGGTGGAAACACCATATATTTT; CDR3aa: CASRGGNTIYF
v_gene: TRBV5-1; d_gene: TRBD1; abundance: -; j_gene: TRBJ2-2; len: 15; CDR3nt: TGCGCCAGCAGCTTGCAGCAGGGGGCGGACGGGGAGCTGTTTTTT; CDR3aa: CASSLQQGADGELFF
v_gene: TRBV19; d_gene: TRBD1; abundance: -; j_gene: TRBJ1-2; len: 16; CDR3nt: TGTGCCAGTAGTATTAGCTGGACAGGACCTAACTATGGCTACACCTTC; CDR3aa: CASSISWTGPNYGYTF
v_gene: TRBV7-6; d_gene: TRBD1; abundance: -; j_gene: TRBJ2-1; len: 17; CDR3nt: TGTGCCAGCAGGCCCGTCACAGGGACAGGTAAAGACAATGAGCAGTTCTTC; CDR3aa: CASRPVTGTGKDNEQFF
v_gene: TRBV5-1; d_gene: -; abundance: -; j_gene: TRBJ2-3; len: 15; CDR3nt: TGCGCCAGCAACCTAGGGGCGGTTGCCACAGATACGCAGTATTTT; CDR3aa: CASNLGAVATDTQYF
v_gene: TRBV19; d_gene: -; abundance: -; j_gene: TRBJ2-7; len: 15; CDR3nt: TGTGCCAGTAGTGCGGGACAGCCGCTCTCCTACGAGCAGTACTTC; CDR3aa: CASSAGQPLSYEQYF
v_gene: TRBV30; d_gene: -; abundance: -; j_gene: TRBJ2-5; len: 12; CDR3nt: TGTGCCTGGACCCAGAACCAAGAGACCCAGTACTTC; CDR3aa: CAWTQNQETQYF
v_gene: TRBV5-4; d_gene: -; abundance: -; j_gene: TRBJ1-1; len: 15; CDR3nt: TGTGCCAGCAGCTTGGCGCGGCAGGGGAACACTGAAGCTTTCTTT; CDR3aa: CASSLARQGNTEAFF
v_gene: TRBV10-2; d_gene: TRBD2; abundance: -; j_gene: TRBJ2-7; len: 15; CDR3nt: TGCGCCAGCAGTCAACCGGGACTACCAACCTACGAGCAGTACTTC; CDR3aa: CASSQPGLPTYEQYF
v_gene: TRBV7-9; d_gene: -; abundance: -; j_gene: TRBJ2-3; len: 13; CDR3nt: TGTGCCAGCAGCTTAGGCGGTACAGATACGCAGTATTTT; CDR3aa: CASSLGGTDTQYF
v_gene: TRBV6-5; d_gene: -; abundance: -; j_gene: TRBJ2-7; len: 14; CDR3nt: TGTGCCAGCAGTTACTCGGGGGGAGAATACGAGCAGTACTTC; CDR3aa: CASSYSGGEYEQYF
v_gene: TRBV5-5; d_gene: TRBD1; abundance: -; j_gene: TRBJ2-7; len: 14; CDR3nt: TGTGCCAGCAGCTTACAGGGGTTAGCCTACGAGCAGTACTTC; CDR3aa: CASSLQGLAYEQYF
v_gene: TRBV4-2; d_gene: -; abundance: -; j_gene: TRBJ2-2; len: 17; CDR3nt: TGTGCCAGCAGCCAAGAGTGGCGAGCGTTGGCCACCGGGGAGCTGTTTTTT; CDR3aa: CASSQEWRALATGELFF
v_gene: TRBV10-1; d_gene: -; abundance: -; j_gene: TRBJ2-5; len: 18; CDR3nt: TGCGCCAGCAGCGGGACGACGACTCGTTCGGGAGAGTTTGGGACCCAGTACTTC; CDR3aa: CASSGTTTRSGEFGTQYF
v_gene: TRBV30; d_gene: -; abundance: -; j_gene: TRBJ1-4; len: 16; CDR3nt: TGTGCCTGGAGAACCGGACAGTCCGTGGATAATGAAAAACTGTTTTTT; CDR3aa: CAWRTGQSVDNEKLFF